The 20 T cell receptor beta chains below were found in one sample sequenced in a study of blood T cell repertoires in COVID-19. Sequencing used immunoSEQ multiplex PCR; TCRdb keeps in-frame clones, though not all of them. The sample has about 61,000 clones, roughly 91% seen once; the top ten hold 8.6%. The material sequenced was peripheral blood. The receptors were gathered from a human donor in a cohort sampled during active COVID-19.

The chain joins TRBV5-1 to TRBJ2-5; TRBD2 aligns across 11 bases. Germline-derived CDR1 and CDR2 are SGHRS and YFSETQ. V shed 4 bases and J 1 base; nucleotides not matched to a gene: 3. The CDR3 extends over 15 amino acids. CDR3 protein: CASSRLAGLQETQYF. The CDR3, as DNA: TGCGCCAGCAGCCGACTAGCGGGACTCCAAGAGACCCAGTACTTC.

The rearrangement links TRBV28 to TRBJ2-3; perhaps TRBD2 as D (6 bases). Germline V gives CDR1 MDHEN, CDR2 SYDVKM. The CDR3 contains 14 residues. The V end was cut by 3 bases, the J end by 3 bases, with 10 bases between. For the CDR3, the DNA is TGTGCCAGCAGTTTGGGACTTCAGACAGATACGCAGTATTTT. It specifies CASSLGLQTDTQYF.

This clone occurred a few times. V and J are TRBV4-1 and TRBJ1-3; D is ambiguous. CDR1 is MGHRA, CDR2 YSYEKL, per germline. The V gene lost 2 bases and the J gene lost 4 bases, with 3 bases spanning the gap. This CDR3 is 12 amino acids long. DNA for the CDR3: TGCGCCAGCAGCCAACCGGGAAACACCATATATTTT. It encodes CASSQPGNTIYF.

The table lists this clone with a count of one. The chain employs TRBV5-1 and TRBJ1-6; 8 bases fit TRBD1. Germline-derived CDR1 and CDR2 are SGHRS and YFSETQ. The length of the CDR3 is 15 residues. The V gene end was trimmed by 5 bases and the J gene end by 7 bases; junction bases not matched to a gene: 8. CDR3 bases: TGCGCCAGCAGACCTCCGGGACAGGCAAATTCACCCCTCCACTTT. This sequence encodes CASRPPGQANSPLHF.

This chain uses TRBV30 with TRBJ2-1; 8 bases fit TRBD2. The germline V gene encodes CDR1 GTSNPN and CDR2 SVGIG (reference sequence). The CDR3 is 15 residues long. With V trimmed by 4 bases and J by 1 base, 6 bases remained unmatched. CDR3 coding DNA: TGTGCCTGGAAAACACTAGCGGCATCCTACAATGAGCAGTTCTTC. It yields the protein CAWKTLAASYNEQFF.

V gene TRBV10-3 combines with J gene TRBJ2-3, with TRBD2 matching over 10 bases. Germline CDR1 is ENHRY and CDR2 is SYGVKD. CDR3 length: 15 amino acids. Trimming removed 5 bases from V and 6 bases from J; junction bases left unmatched: 8. The CDR3 spells CAISSAGGPGDTQYF. CDR3 DNA: TGTGCCATCAGTTCAGCGGGAGGGCCGGGTGATACGCAGTATTTT.

The chain recombines TRBV6-5 with TRBJ1-1; 7 bases match TRBD1. With V trimmed by 6 bases and J by 0 bases, 4 bases remained unmatched. This CDR3 spans 14 amino acids. Germline V CDR1 and CDR2: MNHEY, SVGAGI. The CDR3, as DNA: TGTGCCAGCAGCGCAACAGGGGTGAACACTGAAGCTTTCTTT. Encoded protein: CASSATGVNTEAFF.

V usage is TRBV6-6 and J usage is TRBJ2-1; 8 bases agree with TRBD2. The length of the CDR3 is 15 residues. V gave up 6 bases and J gave up 3 bases; unmatched junction bases: 7. Germline assignment: CDR1 MNHNY and CDR2 SVGAGI (reference sequence). CDR3 loop: CASSRLAPNYNEQFF. CDR3 nucleotide sequence: TGTGCCAGCAGCCGACTAGCGCCGAACTACAATGAGCAGTTCTTC.

The J gene is TRBJ2-1, the V gene TRBV3-1 (or the pseudogene TRBV3-2); 10 nucleotides align to TRBD1. The CDR3 is 15 amino acids. Germline CDR1 reads LGHDT; CDR2 reads YNNKEL (reference sequence). V was pared by 4 bases and J by 7 bases, with 7 bases of the junction left unmatched. CDR3 in DNA: TGTGCCAGCAGCCGACAGGGGGCGGGGAGGAATGAGCAGTTCTTC. Translating it yields CASSRQGAGRNEQFF.

The genes are TRBV6-2 or TRBV6-3 and TRBJ1-2; 12 bases match TRBD1. The CDR3 extends over 16 amino acids. Looked up from germline, CDR1 is MNHEY and CDR2 is SVGEGT. Losses at the gene ends were 5 bases for V and 8 bases for J; bases not matched to a gene: 12. CDR3 nucleotide sequence: TGTGCCAGCAGTCCCCTGCCGGGACAGGGGGCCGGGGGCTACACCTTC. It codes for CASSPLPGQGAGGYTF.

The chain links TRBV3-1 (or the pseudogene TRBV3-2) to TRBJ2-4; D perhaps matches TRBD1 (6 bases). Per the germline V gene, CDR1 is LGHDT and CDR2 is YNNKEL (reference sequence). The CDR3 length is 11 residues. V was trimmed by 1 base and J by 13 bases, leaving 8 bases between them. The CDR3 loop reads CASSQGQDQYF. In DNA, the CDR3 is TGTGCCAGCAGCCAAGGACAGGACCAGTACTTC.

This clone has more than one count but fewer than ten. The genes are TRBV20-1 and TRBJ1-6; perhaps TRBD1 as D (6 bases). The V and J ends lost 3 bases and 9 bases respectively, with 15 bases between them. Germline values: CDR1 DFQATT, CDR2 SNEGSKA (reference sequence). The CDR3 is 14 amino acids. As DNA, the CDR3 is TGCAGTGCTAGTTTACAGGGTTGGGGTTCACCCCTCCACTTT. This translates into CSASLQGWGSPLHF.

The chain recombines TRBV7-9 with TRBJ2-3; D uncertain. The CDR3 contains 12 residues. The V end lost 5 bases, the J end lost 5 bases, and 8 bases lay between the germline ends. Germline CDR1 reads SEHNR; CDR2 reads FQNEAQ (reference sequence). The CDR3 region has the DNA TGTGCCAGCAGCCCCACGGGAGATACGCAGTATTTT. Protein product: CASSPTGDTQYF.

The rearrangement uses TRBV12-3 or TRBV12-4 and TRBJ2-2, with TRBD1 as a possible D gene (5 bases). This CDR3 has 13 amino acids. Trimming pared 8 bases from V and 6 bases from J, leaving 13 bases between. This CDR3 is CASGAGKAGELFF. The CDR3 nucleotides read TGTGCCAGCGGGGCAGGGAAGGCCGGGGAGCTGTTTTTT.

The V gene is TRBV7-2, the J gene TRBJ1-4; the D gene is possibly TRBD1 (5 bases). V lost 2 bases, J lost 0 bases, and 7 bases lay in between. Germline V gene data show CDR1 as SGHTA and CDR2 as FQGNSA. The CDR3 is made up of 15 amino acids. CDR3 in amino acids: CASSLSGTTNEKLFF. CDR3 bases: TGTGCCAGCAGCTTATCAGGGACAACTAATGAAAAACTGTTTTTT.

This clone was seen more than once but under ten times. J is TRBJ2-7 and V is TRBV2; possibly TRBD2 for D (6 bases). Per the germline V gene, CDR1 is SNHLY and CDR2 is FYNNEI. The CDR3 loop spans 15 amino acids. V gave up 3 bases and J gave up 7 bases, with 19 bases separating them. This CDR3 reads CASSDLTRPLGEQYF. The CDR3 region has the DNA TGTGCCAGCAGTGACCTGACTAGGCCCTTGGGAGAGCAGTACTTC.

The chain combines TRBV14 with TRBJ2-7; a weak D match, TRBD1 (6 bases). This CDR3 contains 15 residues. The V gene's germline CDR1 is SGHDN and CDR2 FVKESK. V was clipped by 4 bases and J by 5 bases, with 18 bases between them. The CDR3 sequence: CASSLTGLTSHEQYF. The CDR3 DNA sequence: TGTGCCAGCAGCCTAACAGGGTTAACGTCCCACGAGCAGTACTTC.

This rearrangement joins TRBV20-1 to TRBJ1-6; D not resolved. The CDR3 is 14 amino acids. From germline, CDR1 is DFQATT and CDR2 SNEGSKA (reference sequence). V lost 3 bases and J 10 bases, leaving 16 bases between the germline ends. The CDR3 is CSASPDRGVSPLHF. The CDR3 nucleotides are TGCAGTGCTAGTCCTGACCGGGGAGTATCACCCCTCCACTTT.

This chain's CDR3 is CSVETGTDTQYF. CDR3 in DNA: TGCAGCGTTGAAACGGGCACAGATACGCAGTATTTT. V and J are TRBV29-1 and TRBJ2-3; D remains unclear. This CDR3 comprises 12 residues. Germline V gene data show CDR1 as SQVTM and CDR2 as ANQGSEA. Between the trimmed V and J ends, which lost 2 bases and 1 base, there was a span of 4 bases.

The genes are TRBV5-4 and TRBJ1-2; D is perhaps TRBD1 (5 bases). V dropped 0 bases and J dropped 0 bases, with 12 bases sitting between them. The V gene's germline CDR1 is SGHNT and CDR2 YYREEE (reference sequence). This CDR3 is 16 amino acids long. The CDR3 nucleotides are TGTGCCAGCAGCTTGGCCGGGGACTTAACTAACTATGGCTACACCTTC. Protein: CASSLAGDLTNYGYTF. Supplemented by reference TRBV5-4 and TRBJ1-2, the full variable domain reads ETGVTQSPTHLIKTRGQQVTLRCSSQSGHNTVSWYQQALGQGPQFIFQYYREEENGRGNFPPRFSGLQFPNYSSELNVNALELDDSALYLCASSLAGDLTNYGYTFGSGTRLTVV.